This T cell receptor beta chain was sequenced during a study of blood T cell repertoires in COVID-19. At the level of the study: Acute and convalescent COVID-19 samples came from the United States, Italy and Spain. PBMCs, B-cell-depleted T cells, or T cells were the source of the cDNA or gDNA that made up the material.

The CDR3 consists of 18 residues. With V trimmed by 4 bases and J by 1 base, 10 bases remained unmatched. CDR1 is MNHNS and CDR2 is SASEGT in the germline V gene. As originally analysed: Estimation of nucleated cell counts relied on the amplification of reference gene primers. Here immunoSEQ multiplex PCR was the method, and the copy in TCRdb shows in-frame clones only, minus some. V and J calls and clone size are given by that table; D and trimming were obtained from the DNA. This sample has 50,000 to 60,000 clones, with roughly nine tenths found just once. Sequencing was done on a sample of peripheral blood. The TCR originated in a man in his fifties or sixties with acute or convalescent COVID-19. The V call is TRBV6-1, the J call TRBJ2-3, with 11 bases fitting TRBD2. The CDR3 coding sequence is TGTGCCAGCAGTGTTGAACTAGCGGGGGCCTGGGGCACAGATACGCAGTATTTT. This encodes CASSVELAGAWGTDTQYF.